This T cell receptor (beta chain) appears in the sequencing data of a study of beta chain features in type 1 diabetes. Study background: Examination of sorted cells across all samples involved around 100,000,000 cells. Whole-study findings and limits: All four CD4+ subsets of Type 1 diabetes patients contained TCRB CDR3s that were moderately but significantly shorter. Any HLA type influence on TCRB rearrangement was left unresolved here. Type 1 diabetes patients showed fewer insertions and more deletions at VDJ junctions.

A few counts support this clone. What it binds is not known. The V gene's germline CDR1 is SGHDT and CDR2 YYEEEE. Trimming shortened V by 0 bases and J by 4 bases, and 10 bases separated the two germline ends. The CDR3 spans 14 residues. Expressed TCRB transcripts were sequenced because the entire RNA isolate underwent reverse transcription. Repertoires were generated with immunoSEQ multiplex PCR, while TCRdb's copy carries only in-frame clones and drops some. The data show 600,000 to 700,000 clones, 9.5% to 15% seen once. This chain uses TRBV5-6 with TRBJ1-1; maybe TRBD1 (5 bases). Sequencing used naive CD4+ T cells from blood. This clonotype was sampled from a man aged 30-40 years with type 1 diabetes. Written as DNA, the CDR3 is TGTGCCAGCAGCTTGGGACAGAGGGGCACTGAAGCTTTCTTT. Protein product: CASSLGQRGTEAFF.